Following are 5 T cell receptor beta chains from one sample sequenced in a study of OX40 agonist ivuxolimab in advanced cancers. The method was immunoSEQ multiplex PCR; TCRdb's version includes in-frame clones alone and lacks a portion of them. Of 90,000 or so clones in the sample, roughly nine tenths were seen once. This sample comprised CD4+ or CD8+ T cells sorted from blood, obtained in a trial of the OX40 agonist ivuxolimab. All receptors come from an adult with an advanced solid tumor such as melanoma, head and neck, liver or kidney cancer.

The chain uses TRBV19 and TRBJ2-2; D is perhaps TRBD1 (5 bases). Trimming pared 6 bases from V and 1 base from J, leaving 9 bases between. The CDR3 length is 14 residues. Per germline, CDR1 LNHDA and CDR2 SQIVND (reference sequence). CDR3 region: CASRYGQNTGELFF. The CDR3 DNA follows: TGTGCCAGTAGATACGGACAGAACACCGGGGAGCTGTTTTTT.

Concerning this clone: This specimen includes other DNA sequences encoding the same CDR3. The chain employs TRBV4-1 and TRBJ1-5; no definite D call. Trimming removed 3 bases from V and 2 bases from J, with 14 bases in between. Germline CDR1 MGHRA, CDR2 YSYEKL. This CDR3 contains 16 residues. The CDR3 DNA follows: TGCGCCAGCAGCCAGGATGGAGGGATAGGCAATCAGCCCCAGCATTTT. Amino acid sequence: CASSQDGGIGNQPQHF.

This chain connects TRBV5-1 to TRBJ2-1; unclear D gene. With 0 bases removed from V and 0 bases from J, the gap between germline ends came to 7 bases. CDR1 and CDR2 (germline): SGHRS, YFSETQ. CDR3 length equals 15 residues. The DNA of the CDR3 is TGCGCCAGCAGCTTGGGGGTAAGCTCCTACAATGAGCAGTTCTTC. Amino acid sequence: CASSLGVSSYNEQFF.

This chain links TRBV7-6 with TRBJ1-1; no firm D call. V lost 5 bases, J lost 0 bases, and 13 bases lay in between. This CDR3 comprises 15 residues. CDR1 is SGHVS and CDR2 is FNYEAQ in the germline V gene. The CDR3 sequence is CASSGQPAMNTEAFF. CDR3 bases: TGTGCCAGCAGCGGCCAGCCGGCTATGAACACTGAAGCTTTCTTT.

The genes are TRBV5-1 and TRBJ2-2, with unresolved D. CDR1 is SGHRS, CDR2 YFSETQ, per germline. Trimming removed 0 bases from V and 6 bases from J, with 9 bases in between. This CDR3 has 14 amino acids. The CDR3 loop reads CASSLAGFAGELFF. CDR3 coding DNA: TGCGCCAGCAGCTTGGCTGGGTTCGCCGGGGAGCTGTTTTTT.